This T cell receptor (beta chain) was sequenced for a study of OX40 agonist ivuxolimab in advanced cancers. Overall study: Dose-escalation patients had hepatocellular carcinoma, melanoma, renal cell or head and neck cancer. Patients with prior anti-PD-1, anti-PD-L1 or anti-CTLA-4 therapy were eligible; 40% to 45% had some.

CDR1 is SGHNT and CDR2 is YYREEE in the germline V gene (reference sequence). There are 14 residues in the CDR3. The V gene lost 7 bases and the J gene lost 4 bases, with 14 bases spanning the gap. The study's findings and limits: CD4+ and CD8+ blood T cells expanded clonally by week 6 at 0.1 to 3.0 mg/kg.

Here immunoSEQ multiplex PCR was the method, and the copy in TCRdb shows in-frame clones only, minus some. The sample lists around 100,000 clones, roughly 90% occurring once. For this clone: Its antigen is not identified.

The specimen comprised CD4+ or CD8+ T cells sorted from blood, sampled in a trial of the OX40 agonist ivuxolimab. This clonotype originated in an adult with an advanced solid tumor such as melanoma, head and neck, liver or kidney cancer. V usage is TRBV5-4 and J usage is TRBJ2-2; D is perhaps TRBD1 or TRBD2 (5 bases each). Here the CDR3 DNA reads TGTGCCAGCCGGGACGCCCGGTCCACCGGGGAGCTGTTTTTT. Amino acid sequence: CASRDARSTGELFF.